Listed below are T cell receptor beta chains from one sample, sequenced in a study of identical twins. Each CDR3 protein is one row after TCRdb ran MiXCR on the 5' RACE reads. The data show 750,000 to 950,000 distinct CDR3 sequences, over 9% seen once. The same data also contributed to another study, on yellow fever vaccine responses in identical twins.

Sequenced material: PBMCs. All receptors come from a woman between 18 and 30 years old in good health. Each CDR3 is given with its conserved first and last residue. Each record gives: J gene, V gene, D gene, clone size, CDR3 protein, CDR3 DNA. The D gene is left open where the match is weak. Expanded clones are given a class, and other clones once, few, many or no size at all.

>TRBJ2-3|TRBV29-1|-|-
CSVEEMLARAITQDTQYF
TGCAGCGTTGAAGAGATGCTTGCCAGGGCAATAACACAAGATACGCAGTATTTT
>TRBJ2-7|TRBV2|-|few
CASSEALVVNSYEQYF
TGTGCCAGCAGTGAAGCGCTAGTTGTCAACTCCTACGAGCAGTACTTC
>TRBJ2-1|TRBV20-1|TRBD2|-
CSAPGTSGLGNEQFF
TGCAGTGCTCCCGGGACTAGCGGTTTAGGTAATGAGCAGTTCTTC
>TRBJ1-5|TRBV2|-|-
CASTVQGLGQPQHF
TGTGCCAGCACGGTCCAGGGCCTAGGTCAGCCCCAGCATTTT
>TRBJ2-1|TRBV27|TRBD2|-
CASSKGLAGGGEQFF
TGTGCCAGCAGCAAGGGACTAGCGGGAGGTGGTGAGCAGTTCTTC
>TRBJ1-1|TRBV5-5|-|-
CASSPQWWTDLF
TGTGCCAGCAGCCCACAATGGTGGACAGACCTCTTT
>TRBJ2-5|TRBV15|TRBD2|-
CATSSRLAGAPYQETQYF
TGTGCCACCAGCAGTAGGCTAGCGGGGGCCCCGTACCAAGAGACCCAGTACTTC
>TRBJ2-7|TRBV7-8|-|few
CASSLLAEGGYEQYF
TGTGCCAGCAGCCTCCTGGCAGAGGGGGGCTACGAGCAGTACTTC
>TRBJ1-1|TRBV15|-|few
CATSRWGGWNTEAFF
TGTGCCACCTCCCGGTGGGGGGGATGGAACACTGAAGCTTTCTTT
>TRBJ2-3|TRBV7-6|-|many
CASSLALIESTDTQYF
TGTGCCAGCAGCTTAGCCTTGATAGAAAGCACAGATACGCAGTATTTT
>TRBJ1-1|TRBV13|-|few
CASRDGTNTEAFF
TGTGCCAGCAGAGATGGGACAAACACTGAAGCTTTCTTT
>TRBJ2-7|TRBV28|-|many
CASSLGPAYEQYF
TGTGCCAGCAGCTTAGGCCCTGCCTACGAGCAGTACTTC
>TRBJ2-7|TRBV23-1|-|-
CASSQSVRNQHILEQYF
TGCGCCAGCAGTCAATCGGTCCGGAACCAACATATTTTAGAGCAGTACTTC
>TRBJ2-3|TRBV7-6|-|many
CASSLAGRPSTDTQYF
TGTGCCAGCAGCTTAGCGGGTAGACCTAGCACAGATACGCAGTATTTT
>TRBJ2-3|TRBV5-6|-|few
CASSLVGGRFSTDTQYF
TGTGCCAGCAGCTTGGTCGGGGGGCGGTTTTCCACAGATACGCAGTATTTT
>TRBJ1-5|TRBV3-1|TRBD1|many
CASRGQGAGQPQHF
TGTGCCAGCCGCGGACAGGGGGCGGGTCAGCCCCAGCATTTT
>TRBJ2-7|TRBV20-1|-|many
CSARSSDTSSYEQYF
TGCAGTGCTAGATCGTCGGACACCTCCTCCTACGAGCAGTACTTC
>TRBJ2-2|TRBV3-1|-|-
CASSQVGDTGELFF
TGTGCCAGCAGCCAAGTTGGAGACACCGGGGAGCTGTTTTTT
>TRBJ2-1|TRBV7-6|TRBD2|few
CASSLAVGGTYNEQFF
TGTGCCAGCAGCTTAGCGGTGGGGGGGACCTACAATGAGCAGTTCTTC
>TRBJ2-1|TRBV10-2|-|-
CASFSSGSSYNEQFF
TGCGCCAGCTTCAGCAGCGGTAGCTCCTACAATGAGCAGTTCTTC
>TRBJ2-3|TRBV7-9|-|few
CASRVMSTDEQYF
TGTGCCAGCAGGGTTATGTCGACAGACGAGCAGTATTTT
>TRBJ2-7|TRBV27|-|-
CASSLGSRLEQYF
TGTGCCAGCAGTTTAGGCAGTAGGTTGGAGCAGTACTTC
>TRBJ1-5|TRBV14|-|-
CANRLSGTYYSNQPQHF
TGTGCCAACCGTTTATCCGGGACCTACTATAGCAATCAGCCCCAGCATTTT
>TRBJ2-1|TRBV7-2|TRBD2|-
CAGSLLAGGPDEQFF
TGTGCCGGCAGCTTACTAGCGGGAGGGCCGGATGAGCAGTTCTTC
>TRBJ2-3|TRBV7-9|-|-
CASSSGLGIGQYF
TGTGCCAGCAGCTCCGGGCTGGGGATAGGGCAGTATTTT
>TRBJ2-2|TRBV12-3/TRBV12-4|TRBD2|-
CASSQGLAYGGTGELFF
TGTGCCAGCAGCCAGGGACTAGCGTATGGGGGGACCGGGGAGCTGTTTTTT
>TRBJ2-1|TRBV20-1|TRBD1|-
CSARDPGTGTYNEQFF
TGCAGTGCTAGAGACCCCGGGACAGGGACGTACAATGAGCAGTTCTTC
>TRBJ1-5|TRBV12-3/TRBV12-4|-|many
CASSPAWGRGQPQHF
TGTGCCAGCAGTCCCGCCTGGGGCCGAGGGCAGCCCCAGCATTTT
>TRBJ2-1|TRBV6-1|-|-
CASNRMGSSYNEQFF
TGTGCCAGCAACCGGATGGGGAGCTCCTACAATGAGCAGTTCTTC
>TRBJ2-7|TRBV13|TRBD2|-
CASSYSGRTYEQYF
TGTGCCAGCAGCTATAGCGGGAGAACCTACGAGCAGTACTTC
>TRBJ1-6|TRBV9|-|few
CASSVRSLVGSPLHF
TGTGCCAGCAGCGTCCGTTCCTTGGTAGGGTCACCCCTCCACTTT
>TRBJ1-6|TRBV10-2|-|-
CASKDGSYNSPLHF
TGCGCCAGCAAGGATGGGTCCTATAATTCACCCCTCCACTTT
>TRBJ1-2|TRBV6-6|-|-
CASSQDQWGYTF
TGTGCCAGCAGCCAGGACCAGTGGGGCTACACCTTC
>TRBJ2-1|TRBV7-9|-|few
CASSLGYNNEQFF
TGTGCCAGCAGCTTAGGCTACAACAATGAGCAGTTCTTC
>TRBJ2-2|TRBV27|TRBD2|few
CASSARTSQNTGELFF
TGTGCCAGCAGTGCTCGGACTAGCCAGAACACCGGGGAGCTGTTTTTT
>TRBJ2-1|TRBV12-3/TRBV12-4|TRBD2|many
CASSQTSSGRYNEQFF
TGTGCCAGCAGTCAAACCTCTAGCGGGAGGTACAATGAGCAGTTCTTC
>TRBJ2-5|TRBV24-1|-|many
CATSGVFQETQYF
TGTGCCACCAGTGGAGTCTTCCAAGAGACCCAGTACTTC
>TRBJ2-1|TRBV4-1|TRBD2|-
CASSQVVRGSYNEQFF
TGCGCCAGCAGCCAAGTTGTGCGGGGGTCCTACAATGAGCAGTTCTTC
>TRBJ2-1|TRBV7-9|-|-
CASSSLGQNNEQFF
TGTGCCAGCAGCTCCCTAGGGCAGAACAATGAGCAGTTCTTC
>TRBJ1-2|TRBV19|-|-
CASSDINSGGYTF
TGTGCCAGTAGCGACATAAATTCTGGAGGCTACACCTTC
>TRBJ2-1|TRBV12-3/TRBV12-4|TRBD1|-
CASSKGQGRGNEQFF
TGTGCCAGCAGTAAAGGACAGGGACGCGGCAATGAGCAGTTCTTC
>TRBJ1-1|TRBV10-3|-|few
CAISDRATEAFF
TGTGCCATCAGTGACAGGGCCACTGAAGCTTTCTTT
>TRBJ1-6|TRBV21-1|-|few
CASSPQQKGGMNSPLHF
TGTGCCAGCAGCCCACAACAAAAAGGGGGAATGAATTCACCCCTCCACTTT
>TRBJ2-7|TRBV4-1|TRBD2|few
CASSQRLAEIYEQYF
TGCGCCAGCAGCCAAAGACTAGCGGAAATCTACGAGCAGTACTTC
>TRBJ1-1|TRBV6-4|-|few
CASSLRDNTEAFF
TGTGCCAGCAGCCTCCGGGACAACACTGAAGCTTTCTTT
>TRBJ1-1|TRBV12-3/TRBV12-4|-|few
CASSALRNTEAFF
TGTGCCAGCTCTGCCCTAAGAAACACTGAAGCTTTCTTT